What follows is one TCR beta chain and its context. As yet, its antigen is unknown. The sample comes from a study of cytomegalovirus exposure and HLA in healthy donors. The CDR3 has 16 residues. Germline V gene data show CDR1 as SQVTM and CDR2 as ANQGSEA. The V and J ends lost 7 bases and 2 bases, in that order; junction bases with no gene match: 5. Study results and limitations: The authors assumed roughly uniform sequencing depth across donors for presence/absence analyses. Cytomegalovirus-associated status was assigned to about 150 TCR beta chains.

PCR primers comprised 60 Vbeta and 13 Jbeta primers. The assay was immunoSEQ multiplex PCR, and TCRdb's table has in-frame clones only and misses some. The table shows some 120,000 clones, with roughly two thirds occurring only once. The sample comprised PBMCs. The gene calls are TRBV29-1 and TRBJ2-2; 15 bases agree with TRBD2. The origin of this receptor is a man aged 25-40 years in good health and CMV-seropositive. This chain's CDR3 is CSARTSGRGNTGELFF. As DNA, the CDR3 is TGCAGCGCCCGGACTAGCGGGAGGGGAAACACCGGGGAGCTGTTTTTT.